The source of this TCR beta chain is a study of OX40 agonist ivuxolimab in advanced cancers. As for the study in general: Cancers in dose escalation were hepatocellular, melanoma, renal cell and head and neck. A mean age of around 63 years, range about 20 to 79, was recorded, and approximately 79% were male.

Autoimmune disease history or systemic immunosuppression led to patient exclusion. The method was immunoSEQ multiplex PCR; TCRdb's version includes in-frame clones alone and lacks a portion of them. The sample records about 45,000 clones, roughly 82% being singletons. From germline, CDR1 is SGHDT and CDR2 YYEEEE. The length of the CDR3 is 12 residues. The V gene lost 2 bases and the J gene lost 4 bases, with 5 bases spanning the gap. This sequence originates from an adult with an advanced solid tumor such as melanoma, head and neck, liver or kidney cancer. The rearrangement links TRBV5-6 to TRBJ2-3; no reliable D call. The sample was CD4+ or CD8+ T cells sorted from blood, taken in a trial of the OX40 agonist ivuxolimab. The CDR3 spells CASSFSPDTQYF. CDR3 coding DNA: TGTGCCAGCAGCTTTTCCCCAGATACGCAGTATTTT.